This is a list of T cell receptor beta chains from one sample in a study of early T cells in non-severe SARS-CoV-2 infection. A single record per CDR3 protein comes from TCRdb applying MiXCR to the 5' RACE reads. The sample consists of some 66,000 distinct CDR3 sequences, approximately 9% of them appearing once. Sequenced sample: whole blood. Receptor source: an adult who was a healthcare worker with PCR-confirmed SARS-CoV-2 infection or an uninfected control (not recorded which). CDR3s include the opening cysteine and the closing phenylalanine or tryptophan. The D gene is left open where the match is weak. Only some rows state a clone size, as once, few, many or a class for expanded clones.

abundance	v_gene	j_gene	d_gene	CDR3nt	CDR3aa
many	TRBV10-3	TRBJ2-7	TRBD1	TGTGCCATCAGGGACAGGGTGGGCTCCTACGAGCAGTACTTC	CAIRDRVGSYEQYF
many	TRBV19	TRBJ2-1	TRBD2	TGTGCCAGTAGTACCCAACCAACTAGCGGCCCTAAAAATGAGCAGTTCTTC	CASSTQPTSGPKNEQFF
many	TRBV24-1	TRBJ2-2	-	TGTGCCACCAGTGATCACAGGGACACCGGGGAGCTGTTTTTT	CATSDHRDTGELFF
-	TRBV7-9	TRBJ1-1	-	TGTGCCAGCAGCTTAGGGGCAGCCGGGGTGGGCACTGAAGCTTTCTTT	CASSLGAAGVGTEAFF
-	TRBV12-3/TRBV12-4	TRBJ2-5	-	TGTGCCAGCAGTTTTCCCTCCGGCAGGGCGGGCCAAGAGACCCAGTACTTC	CASSFPSGRAGQETQYF
many	TRBV30	TRBJ2-3	TRBD2	TGTGCCTGGGGCCTTGGACTAGCGGGAGGAGGAGATACGCAGTATTTT	CAWGLGLAGGGDTQYF
few	TRBV3-1	TRBJ2-6	-	TGTGCCAGCAGCCAAGACCCAGGAGGGGCCAACGTCCTGACTTTC	CASSQDPGGANVLTF
many	TRBV2	TRBJ2-5	-	TGTGCCAGCAGTGGGGGCGGGGCAGAGAAAGAGACCCAGTACTTC	CASSGGGAEKETQYF
-	TRBV20-1	TRBJ2-6	-	TGCAGTGCTAGAGATGGAGCCCCTCCGGCCAACGTCCTGACTTTC	CSARDGAPPANVLTF
few	TRBV20-1	TRBJ1-6	-	TGCAGTGCTAGAGCGCGTTTGGAGGGTGCACCCCTCCACTTT	CSARARLEGAPLHF
-	TRBV6-5	TRBJ1-1	TRBD1	TGTGCCAGCAGTTGGGACAGAGACATGAACACTGAAGCTTTCTTT	CASSWDRDMNTEAFF
-	TRBV6-4	TRBJ1-2	-	TGTGCCAGCACCCCAGGGGAGGACTATGGCTACACCTTC	CASTPGEDYGYTF
-	TRBV11-2	TRBJ2-2	-	TGTGCCAGCAGCTTAACAACGGACAACACCGGGGAGCTGTTTTTT	CASSLTTDNTGELFF
many	TRBV4-2	TRBJ2-7	TRBD2	TGTGCCAGCAGCCAAGATTCTAGCGGGAGTGCGTACGAGCAGTACTTC	CASSQDSSGSAYEQYF
few	TRBV18	TRBJ2-1	-	TGTGCCAGCTCACCGCCCGGGACGGTCTCCTACAATGAGCAGTTCTTC	CASSPPGTVSYNEQFF
few	TRBV10-2	TRBJ2-1	-	TGCGCCAGCAGTGAGTGGAATGAGCAGTTCTTC	CASSEWNEQFF
few	TRBV6-6	TRBJ1-5	TRBD1	TGTGCCAGCAACAGCACCAGGGGGCTCTATCAGCCCCAGCATTTT	CASNSTRGLYQPQHF